This entry lists 19 T cell receptor beta chains sequenced from one sample in a study of blood T cell repertoires in COVID-19. The method was immunoSEQ multiplex PCR; TCRdb's version includes in-frame clones alone and lacks a portion of them. The sample includes about 36,000 clones, around four fifths seen only once; the top ten take 35% to 45%. Sequencing was performed on peripheral blood. These TCRs come from a human donor in a cohort sampled during active or convalescent COVID-19. The donor label of this sample is uncertain.

The rearrangement joins TRBV18 to TRBJ1-3; D might be TRBD1 (6 bases). Trimming took 3 bases from V and 0 from J, leaving 9 bases between them. The CDR3 sequence is 15 residues long. The germline CDR1 and CDR2 sequences are KGHSH and LQKENI. The CDR3 DNA is TGTGCCAGCTCACCGACAGGACGCTCTGGAAACACCATATATTTT. Translating gives CASSPTGRSGNTIYF.

The J gene is TRBJ2-7, the V gene TRBV9, with 7 bases that match TRBD2. Losses at the gene ends were 0 bases for V and 6 bases for J; bases not matched to a gene: 6. Germline loops: CDR1 SGDLS, CDR2 YYNGEE. CDR3 length: 14 amino acids. The CDR3 region has the DNA TGTGCCAGCAGCGTAGCTGGGAGGGGAGGCGAGCAGTACTTC. Protein: CASSVAGRGGEQYF.

The rearrangement joins TRBV7-9 to TRBJ1-5; the match to TRBD1 covers 7 bases. CDR1 and CDR2 from the germline V gene are SEHNR and FQNEAQ (reference sequence). The ends lost 4 bases at V and 4 bases at J; junction bases unmatched: 7. The length of the CDR3 is 15 residues. CDR3 nucleotide sequence: TGTGCCAGCAGCTCTACCGCACAGGGGAATCAGCCCCAGCATTTT. Its translation: CASSSTAQGNQPQHF.

The gene calls are TRBV11-3 and TRBJ2-5; TRBD1 agrees at 8 bases. V was pared by 3 bases and J by 6 bases, with 9 bases of the junction left unmatched. The V gene's germline CDR1 is SGHNT and CDR2 YENEEA. The CDR3 runs to 15 residues. CDR3 coding DNA: TGTGCCAGCAGCTTTGGGAACCAGGGGGCCAAGACCCAGTACTTC. Its protein is CASSFGNQGAKTQYF.

This clone was counted a single time. The CDR3: CASSLSGSSYEQYF. For the CDR3, the DNA is TGTGCCAGCAGCCTTAGCGGGAGCTCCTACGAGCAGTACTTC. This chain connects TRBV11-3 to TRBJ2-7; 9 positions agree with TRBD2. The germline V gene has CDR1 SGHNT and CDR2 YENEEA. Trimming removed 5 bases from V and 0 bases from J; junction bases left unmatched: 2. The CDR3 has 14 residues.

In its sample, this clone was seen many times. This chain uses TRBV29-1 with TRBJ1-2; weak D call: TRBD1 (6 bases). CDR1 is SQVTM, CDR2 ANQGSEA, per germline. This CDR3 has 12 amino acids. The chain's CDR3 is CSVRGDTHGYTF. The CDR3 DNA reads TGCAGTGTCCGGGGGGACACCCATGGCTACACCTTC.

This clone was seen a few times. The V call is TRBV19, the J call TRBJ2-7; weak D call: TRBD2 (6 bases). The germline V gene has CDR1 LNHDA and CDR2 SQIVND (reference sequence). V was pared by 6 bases and J by 3 bases, with 6 bases between. There are 11 residues in the CDR3. In DNA, the CDR3 is TGTGCCAGTAGCGGGAGCTACGAGCAGTACTTC. This encodes CASSGSYEQYF.

This clone is large by share. The J gene is TRBJ2-7, the V gene TRBV7-2, with D perhaps TRBD2 (6 bases). Trimming took off 4 bases at V and 2 bases at J, with 12 bases between the two ends. This CDR3 contains 14 residues. Germline V gives CDR1 SGHTA, CDR2 FQGNSA. The CDR3 bases are TGTGCCAGCAGCTCTAACGCGGGAACCTACGAGCAGTACTTC. Translated, it gives CASSSNAGTYEQYF.

The CDR3 here is CASSWGQERNGYTF. The DNA for the CDR3 is TGCGCCAGCAGCTGGGGACAGGAGAGAAATGGCTACACCTTC. The chain combines TRBV5-1 with TRBJ1-2; 8 bases are shared with TRBD1. Trimming cost V 3 bases and J 6 bases; bases outside gene matches: 7. CDR3 length: 14 residues. The germline CDR1 and CDR2 sequences are SGHRS and YFSETQ.

The chain links TRBV19 to TRBJ2-3, with TRBD2 matching over 14 bases. This CDR3 comprises 16 residues. Germline V gene lookup returns CDR1 LNHDA and CDR2 SQIVND (reference sequence). V gave up 3 bases and J gave up 5 bases; unmatched junction bases: 4. CDR3: CASSIGLAGGKDTQYF. CDR3 DNA sequence: TGTGCCAGTAGTATCGGACTAGCGGGAGGAAAAGATACGCAGTATTTT.

V gene TRBV5-1 combines with J gene TRBJ2-7; weak D call: TRBD1 (5 bases). V lost 1 base and J 4 bases, leaving 9 bases between the germline ends. CDR1 is SGHRS and CDR2 is YFSETQ in the germline V gene. This CDR3 spans 13 amino acids. The chain's CDR3 is CASSLRGGYEQYF. The CDR3 DNA sequence: TGCGCCAGCAGCTTGAGGGGTGGATACGAGCAGTACTTC.

The sample holds a few counts of this clone. This rearrangement joins TRBV6-6 to TRBJ2-2, with TRBD2 matching over 8 bases. CDR3 size: 14 residues. The trim removed 4 bases at V and 6 bases at J, leaving 4 bases unmatched. Germline-derived CDR1 and CDR2 are MNHNY and SVGAGI (reference sequence). CDR3 coding DNA: TGTGCCAGCAGTTTACGAGCGGGAGCCGGGGAGCTGTTTTTT. Residues: CASSLRAGAGELFF.

This chain joins TRBV6-6 and TRBJ2-1, with D uncertain. The V and J ends lost 5 bases and 6 bases respectively, with 11 bases between them. The CDR3 runs 13 residues. Germline-derived CDR1 and CDR2 are MNHNY and SVGAGI (reference sequence). In nucleotides, the CDR3 is TGTGCCAGCAGTCAACTAAGCCCCAATGAGCAGTTCTTC. Translating gives CASSQLSPNEQFF.

CDR3 bases: TGCGCCAGCAGCTTGGAGGGGTACGAGCAGTACTTC. Protein sequence: CASSLEGYEQYF. This chain links TRBV5-1 with TRBJ2-7; a weak D match, TRBD1 (5 bases). In germline, CDR1 is SGHRS, CDR2 YFSETQ. This CDR3 contains 12 residues. V lost 0 bases and J 4 bases, leaving 5 bases between the germline ends.

The V and J genes are TRBV11-3 and TRBJ2-1; tentative D call: TRBD1 (5 bases). Per germline, CDR1 SGHNT and CDR2 YENEEA. This CDR3 has 13 amino acids. Trimming left V 5 bases short and J 7 bases short, with 12 bases between. This CDR3 reads CASSTLRGNEQFF. CDR3 sequence (DNA): TGTGCCAGCAGCACACTAAGGGGTAATGAGCAGTTCTTC.

The CDR3 nucleotides read TGTGCCAGCAGCTTACCCGGCACAGATACGCAGTATTTT. It translates to CASSLPGTDTQYF. The genes are TRBV7-3 and TRBJ2-3; no firm D call. CDR3 size: 13 residues. CDR1 SGHTA and CDR2 FQGTGA come from the germline V gene. V was pared by 2 bases and J by 1 base, with 4 bases between. Supplemented by reference TRBV7-3 and TRBJ2-3, the full variable domain reads GAGVSQTPSNKVTEKGKYVELRCDPISGHTALYWYRQSLGQGPEFLIYFQGTGAADDSGLPNDRFFAVRPEGSVSTLKIQRTERGDSAVYLCASSLPGTDTQYFGPGTRLTVL.

This clone was observed a single time. This chain links TRBV6-5 with TRBJ2-7, with D uncertain. Trimming removed 6 bases from V and 0 bases from J, with 15 bases in between. This CDR3 spans 15 amino acids. Germline V gene sequence: CDR1 MNHEY, CDR2 SVGAGI. This chain's CDR3 is CASSPGVLVSYEQYF. In nucleotides, the CDR3 is TGTGCCAGCAGCCCCGGAGTTCTGGTCTCCTACGAGCAGTACTTC.

The V and J genes are TRBV15 and TRBJ2-4, with TRBD2 matching 11 bases. CDR1 is LNHNV and CDR2 is YYDKDF in the germline V gene (reference sequence). The CDR3 loop spans 17 amino acids. V was pared by 0 bases and J by 2 bases, with 3 bases of the junction left unmatched. The CDR3 region is CATSRDPTSGTKNIQYF. In nucleotides, the CDR3 is TGTGCCACCAGCAGAGATCCGACTAGCGGGACCAAAAACATTCAGTACTTC.

This chain connects TRBV5-8 to TRBJ2-5, with 13 positions matching TRBD2. With V trimmed by 4 bases and J by 5 bases, 8 bases remained unmatched. The CDR3 totals 16 residues. The germline V gene encodes CDR1 SGHTS and CDR2 YDEGEE. The CDR3 DNA reads as TGTGCCAGCAGCCTTCGACTAGCGGGAGGACGTGAGACCCAGTACTTC. Translated, it gives CASSLRLAGGRETQYF.